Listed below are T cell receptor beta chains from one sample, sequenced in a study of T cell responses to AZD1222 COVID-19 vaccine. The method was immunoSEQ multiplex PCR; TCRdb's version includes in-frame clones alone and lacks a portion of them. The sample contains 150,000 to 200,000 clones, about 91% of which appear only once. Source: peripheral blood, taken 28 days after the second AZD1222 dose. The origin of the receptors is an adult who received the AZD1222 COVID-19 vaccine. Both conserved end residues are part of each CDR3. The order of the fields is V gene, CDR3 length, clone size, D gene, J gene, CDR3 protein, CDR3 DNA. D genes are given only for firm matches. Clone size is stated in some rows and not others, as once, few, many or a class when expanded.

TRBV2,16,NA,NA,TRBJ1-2,CASSSIALATNYGYTF,TGTGCCAGCAGCTCCATCGCGTTAGCTACTAACTATGGCTACACCTTC
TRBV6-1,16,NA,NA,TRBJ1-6,CASSEVPYPRNSPLHF,TGTGCCAGCAGTGAAGTCCCCTACCCAAGAAATTCACCCCTCCACTTT
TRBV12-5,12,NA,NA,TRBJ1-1,CASGWGFTEAFF,TGTGCTAGTGGTTGGGGATTCACTGAAGCTTTCTTT
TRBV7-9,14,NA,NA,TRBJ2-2,CASSMGLATGELFF,TGTGCCAGCTCGATGGGGCTAGCTACCGGGGAGCTGTTTTTT
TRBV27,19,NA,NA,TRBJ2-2,CASSLLGDTYTGDTGELFF,TGTGCCAGCAGTTTATTGGGAGACACCTACACTGGGGACACCGGGGAGCTGTTTTTT
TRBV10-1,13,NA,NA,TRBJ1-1,CASSQQTNTEAFF,TGCGCCAGCAGTCAACAAACGAACACTGAAGCTTTCTTT
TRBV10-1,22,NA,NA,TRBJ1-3,CARPSSNWEGWVAGVSGNTIYF,TGCGCCAGGCCATCCTCTAATTGGGAGGGCTGGGTTGCCGGCGTCTCTGGAAACACCATATATTTT
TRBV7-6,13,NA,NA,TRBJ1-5,CASSHGLNQPQHF,TGTGCCAGCAGCCACGGCTTAAATCAGCCCCAGCATTTT
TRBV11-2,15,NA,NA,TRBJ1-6,CASSSPDGNNSPLHF,TGTGCCAGCAGCTCTCCGGACGGGAATAATTCACCCCTCCACTTT
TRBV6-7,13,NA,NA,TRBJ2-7,CANKTRGDYEQYF,TGTGCCAACAAGACCAGGGGGGACTACGAGCAGTACTTC
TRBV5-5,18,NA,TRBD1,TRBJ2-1,CASSSERWTGFGDNEQFF,TGTGCCAGCAGCTCCGAGCGATGGACAGGCTTCGGCGACAATGAGCAGTTCTTC
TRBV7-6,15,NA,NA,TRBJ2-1,CASSPGRGSYNEQFF,TGTGCCAGCAGCCCCGGCAGGGGCTCCTACAATGAGCAGTTCTTC
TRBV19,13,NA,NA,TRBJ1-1,CASSSQGSTEAFF,TGTGCCAGTAGTTCACAGGGAAGCACTGAAGCTTTCTTT
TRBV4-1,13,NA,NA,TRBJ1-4,CASSHFRSEKLFF,TGCGCCAGCAGCCACTTCAGGAGTGAAAAACTGTTTTTT
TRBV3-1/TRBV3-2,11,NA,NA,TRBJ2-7,CASSQAYEQYF,TGTGCCAGCAGCCAAGCCTACGAGCAGTACTTC
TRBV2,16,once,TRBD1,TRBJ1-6,CASRNTGGALNSPLHF,TGTGCCAGCAGAAACACAGGGGGCGCTTTAAATTCACCCCTCCACTTT
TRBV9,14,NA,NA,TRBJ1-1,CASSVGSMGSEAFF,TGTGCCAGCAGCGTAGGGTCTATGGGAAGTGAAGCTTTCTTT
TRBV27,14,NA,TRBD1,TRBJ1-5,CASSSDRADQPQHF,TGTGCCAGCAGTTCGGACAGGGCCGATCAGCCCCAGCATTTT
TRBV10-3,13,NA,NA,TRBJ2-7,CAISDGAPYEQYF,TGTGCCATCAGTGATGGAGCTCCCTACGAGCAGTACTTC
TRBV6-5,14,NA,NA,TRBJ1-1,CASSPLGGNTEAFF,TGTGCCAGCAGTCCTCTCGGGGGGAACACTGAAGCTTTCTTT
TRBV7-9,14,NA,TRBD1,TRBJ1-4,CASSFGTGDEKLFF,TGTGCCAGCAGCTTCGGGACAGGGGACGAAAAACTGTTTTTT
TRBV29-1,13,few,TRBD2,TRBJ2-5,CSVDGLGQETQYF,TGCAGCGTTGATGGACTAGGCCAAGAGACCCAGTACTTC
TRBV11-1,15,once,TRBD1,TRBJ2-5,CASNTGTGRQETQYF,TGTGCCAGCAATACCGGGACAGGGAGACAAGAGACCCAGTACTTC
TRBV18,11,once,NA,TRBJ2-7,CASSPEYEQYF,TGTGCCAGCTCACCCGAATACGAGCAGTACTTC
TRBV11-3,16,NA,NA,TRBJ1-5,CASSLPLRQGNQPQHF,TGTGCCAGCAGCCTGCCACTCCGGCAGGGTAATCAGCCCCAGCATTTT
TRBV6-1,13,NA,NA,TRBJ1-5,CASSEGGNQPQHF,TGTGCCAGCAGCGAAGGGGGAAATCAGCCCCAGCATTTT
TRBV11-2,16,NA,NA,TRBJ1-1,CASSPSTILLNTEAFF,TGTGCCAGCAGCCCGTCCACCATTCTACTGAACACTGAAGCTTTCTTT
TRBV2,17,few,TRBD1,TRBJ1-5,CASSVDREYRGNQPQHF,TGTGCCAGCAGTGTGGACAGGGAGTATCGGGGCAATCAGCCCCAGCATTTT
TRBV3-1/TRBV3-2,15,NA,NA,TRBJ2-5,CASSTRARAQETQYF,TGTGCCAGCAGCACCCGCGCTCGGGCCCAAGAGACCCAGTACTTC
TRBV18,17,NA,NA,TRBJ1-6,CASSPRWDSSYNSPLHF,TGTGCCAGCTCACCAAGGTGGGATAGCTCCTATAATTCACCCCTCCACTTT
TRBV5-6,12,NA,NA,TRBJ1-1,CASSSPGGEAFF,TGTGCCAGCAGCTCTCCCGGGGGGGAAGCTTTCTTT
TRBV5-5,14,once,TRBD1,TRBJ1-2,CASSSSRGPWDYTF,TGTGCCAGCAGCTCCTCCAGGGGGCCGTGGGACTACACCTTC
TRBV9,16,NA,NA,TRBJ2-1,CASSVTGTPSYNEQFF,TGTGCCAGCAGCGTGACCGGGACACCGTCCTACAATGAGCAGTTCTTC
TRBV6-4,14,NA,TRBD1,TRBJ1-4,CASSETGASEKLFF,TGTGCCAGCAGTGAAACAGGGGCGAGCGAAAAACTGTTTTTT
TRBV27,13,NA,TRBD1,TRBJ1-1,CASSSTGVTEAFF,TGTGCCAGCAGTTCCACAGGGGTCACTGAAGCTTTCTTT
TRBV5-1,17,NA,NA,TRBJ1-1,CASSLPWEGRLNTEAFF,TGCGCCAGCAGCCTACCCTGGGAAGGGCGTTTGAACACTGAAGCTTTCTTT
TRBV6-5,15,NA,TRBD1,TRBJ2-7,CASSYRGQGSYEQYF,TGTGCCAGCAGTTACAGGGGACAGGGGTCCTACGAGCAGTACTTC
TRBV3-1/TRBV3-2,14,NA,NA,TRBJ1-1,CASSPGLRGTEAFF,TGTGCCAGCAGCCCTGGGTTAAGGGGAACTGAAGCTTTCTTT
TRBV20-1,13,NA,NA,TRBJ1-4,CSASKGPNEKLFF,TGCAGTGCTAGTAAGGGGCCTAATGAAAAACTGTTTTTT